The 19 T cell receptor beta chains below all came from one sample that was sequenced in a study of long-term antiretroviral therapy in people with HIV (dated by TCRdb to between 2021 and 2022). The immunoSEQ hsTCRB v3.0 assay was used at survey level resolution to sequence the TRB variable region. The clones in this table, taken by TCRdb from immuneACCESS, are in-frame only. Not every clone is retained; where verified, under half of the shortfall comes from an unresolved V gene, and the cause of the rest is unknown. The sample data list about 13,000 clones, and about 80% of these were observed just once. About a fifth of the sample is taken by the ten largest. The material was unsorted PBMCs, obtained 1.3 years before starting antiretroviral therapy. The receptors were sampled from a man aged 40-55 years with HIV.

V gene TRBV5-1 combines with J gene TRBJ1-1; no clear D gene. Trimming shortened V by 0 bases and J by 13 bases, and 16 bases separated the two germline ends. This CDR3 comprises 13 residues. Germline V gives CDR1 SGHRS, CDR2 YFSETQ. The CDR3 DNA sequence: TGCGCCAGCAGCTTGGACGACGGTTCTCGGGATTTCTTT. Protein product: CASSLDDGSRDFF.

The chain couples TRBV7-9 to TRBJ1-1; 7 bases align to TRBD1. The CDR3 runs to 14 residues. The junction had 10 bases not matched to a gene; V was cut back by 7 bases and J by 5 bases. The germline gives CDR1 SEHNR, CDR2 FQNEAQ (reference sequence). The CDR3 nucleotides are TGTGCCAGCACCGCAGGGGGAGGATGGACTGAAGCTTTCTTT. Translated: CASTAGGGWTEAFF.

CDR3 nucleotide sequence: TGCGCCAGCAGCCAAGTCCGGGGTGGATATGGCTACACCTTC. Translation: CASSQVRGGYGYTF. This chain links TRBV4-1 with TRBJ1-2, with D unclear. Germline CDR1 reads MGHRA; CDR2 reads YSYEKL. CDR3 size: 14 residues. Trimming shortened V by 1 base and J by 5 bases, and 11 bases separated the two germline ends.

This clone was observed a few times. CDR3 coding DNA: TGTGCCAGCAGGCGGACAGCAGATGGCTACACCTTC. It specifies CASRRTADGYTF. This chain connects TRBV2 to TRBJ1-2; maybe TRBD1 (6 bases). The CDR3 loop spans 12 amino acids. Per germline, CDR1 SNHLY and CDR2 FYNNEI. V lost 6 bases and J 6 bases, leaving 11 bases between the germline ends. The full variable domain, with the rest looked up from reference TRBV2 and TRBJ1-2, is EPEVTQTPSHQVTQMGQEVILRCVPISNHLYFYWYRQILGQKVEFLVSFYNNEISEKSEIFDDQFSVERPDGSNFTLKIRSTKLEDSAMYFCASRRTADGYTFGSGTRLTVV.

The CDR3 reads CAIQVNDQPQHF. As DNA, the CDR3 is TGTGCCATACAGGTTAACGATCAGCCCCAGCATTTT. The genes are TRBV28 and TRBJ1-5, with a possible D match to TRBD1 (5 bases). The V end lost 10 bases, the J end lost 5 bases, and 12 bases lay between the germline ends. CDR3 size: 12 residues. Germline CDR1 reads MDHEN; CDR2 reads SYDVKM.

This clone was counted between two and nine times. The V call is TRBV19, the J call TRBJ2-7; D is possibly TRBD2 (6 bases). V lost 4 bases, J lost 5 bases, and 21 bases lay in between. Germline-derived CDR1 and CDR2 are LNHDA and SQIVND (reference sequence). The CDR3 sequence is 16 residues long. CDR3 in DNA: TGTGCCAGTAGTACCTCCGGGTTAGCGGCTTCAAACGAGCAGTACTTC. Translated, it gives CASSTSGLAASNEQYF.

This chain uses TRBV5-1 with TRBJ2-1, with 7 bases matching TRBD1. This CDR3 contains 15 residues. Germline CDR1 is SGHRS and CDR2 is YFSETQ. The V gene end was trimmed by 5 bases and the J gene end by 3 bases; junction bases not matched to a gene: 8. The DNA of the CDR3 is TGCGCCAGCAGAAAACAGGGGACCGACTACAATGAGCAGTTCTTC. This encodes CASRKQGTDYNEQFF.

The chain carries TRBV5-1 and TRBJ1-1; 10 positions match TRBD1. There are 17 residues in the CDR3. J lost 1 base, V lost 5 bases, and 11 bases had no gene match. Germline loops: CDR1 SGHRS, CDR2 YFSETQ. CDR3 protein: CASSRDRGSGENTEAFF. CDR3 bases: TGCGCCAGCAGTAGGGACAGGGGTTCGGGGGAGAACACTGAAGCTTTCTTT.

The chain combines TRBV5-4 with TRBJ2-5; no firm D call. The CDR3 contains 14 residues. The ends were cut back, 0 bases at V and 2 bases at J, with 8 bases in the middle. Germline values: CDR1 SGHNT, CDR2 YYREEE (reference sequence). This CDR3 reads CASSLGVLQETQYF. The CDR3 DNA is TGTGCCAGCAGCTTGGGCGTGTTGCAAGAGACCCAGTACTTC.

The chain employs TRBV7-5 and TRBJ1-4; no check of the table's D call, TRBD1, against the DNA was made. TRBV7-5 is classified as a pseudogene. The CDR3 has 14 residues. Here the CDR3 reads CASRGQGGNEKLFF. DNA of the CDR3: TGTGCCAGCAGGGGGCAGGGCGGTAATGAAAAACTGTTTTTT.

The V gene is TRBV5-1, the J gene TRBJ2-3; TRBD2 matches at 9 bases. After removal of 6 bases from V and 1 base from J, the junction contained 6 bases not matched to a gene. The CDR3 consists of 15 residues. Germline V lookup: CDR1 SGHRS, CDR2 YFSETQ. CDR3 bases: TGCGCCAGCACCGCGGGGGGGGGTGGCACAGATACGCAGTATTTT. It encodes CASTAGGGGTDTQYF.

The gene calls are TRBV5-1 and TRBJ2-2; either TRBD1 or TRBD2 may fit D (5 bases each). Trimming removed 3 bases from V and 2 bases from J, with 26 bases in between. The CDR3 totals 20 residues. In germline, CDR1 is SGHRS, CDR2 YFSETQ. CDR3 coding DNA: TGCGCCAGCAGCTGGAAGGGTGGGCGGCAGGGAGATTTTAACACCGGGGAGCTGTTTTTT. Its protein is CASSWKGGRQGDFNTGELFF.

This clone was counted once. The chain employs TRBV5-1 and TRBJ2-1; D remains unclear. The CDR3 is 14 residues long. Trimming pared 0 bases from V and 5 bases from J, leaving 9 bases between. Germline lookup yields CDR1 SGHRS and CDR2 YFSETQ. CDR3 in DNA: TGCGCCAGCAGCTTGGCCTCTGAAGACAATGAGCAGTTCTTC. It translates to CASSLASEDNEQFF.

This clone occurred a few times. The chain has TRBV5-4 and TRBJ1-2, with TRBD1 matching over 7 bases. The V gene end was trimmed by 0 bases and the J gene end by 8 bases; junction bases not matched to a gene: 4. In germline, CDR1 is SGHNT, CDR2 YYREEE (reference sequence). The CDR3 spans 13 residues. The CDR3 DNA sequence: TGTGCCAGCAGCTTGGAAACAGGGGTGGGCTACACCTTC. Amino acid sequence: CASSLETGVGYTF.

The chain links TRBV14 to TRBJ2-1; D might be TRBD2 (6 bases). Germline assignment: CDR1 SGHDN and CDR2 FVKESK. V gave up 1 base and J gave up 1 base, with 8 bases separating them. This CDR3 comprises 15 residues. Here the CDR3 reads CASSQAGTSYNEQFF. Written as DNA, the CDR3 is TGTGCCAGCAGCCAAGCGGGGACTTCCTACAATGAGCAGTTCTTC.

This clone came up once. The V and J genes are TRBV5-1 and TRBJ1-1, with D possibly matching TRBD1 (6 bases). With 4 bases removed from V and 1 base from J, the gap between germline ends came to 11 bases. CDR3 size: 14 residues. Germline loops: CDR1 SGHRS, CDR2 YFSETQ. This chain's CDR3 is CASSPTGTNTEAFF. The CDR3 DNA is TGCGCCAGCAGCCCCACAGGGACGAACACTGAAGCTTTCTTT.

The chain is built from TRBV18 and TRBJ1-5, with D possibly being TRBD1 (6 bases). This CDR3 has 16 amino acids. Germline CDR1 and CDR2: KGHSH and LQKENI. V was pared by 6 bases and J by 0 bases, with 15 bases between. CDR3 in amino acids: CASSPRGNNSNQPQHF. Written as DNA, the CDR3 is TGTGCCAGCTCCCCGAGGGGGAATAATAGCAATCAGCCCCAGCATTTT.

The chain recombines TRBV6-5 with TRBJ1-2; 7 bases are shared with TRBD1. Germline V gene data show CDR1 as MNHEY and CDR2 as SVGAGI. This CDR3 is 15 amino acids long. The trim removed 0 bases at V and 7 bases at J, leaving 8 bases unmatched. The CDR3 DNA follows: TGTGCCAGCAGTTACTCTACGACAGGGCGTCGTGGCTACACCTTC. Translating it yields CASSYSTTGRRGYTF.

The V call is TRBV28, the J call TRBJ2-2; 9 bases fit TRBD1. V gave up 5 bases and J gave up 1 base; unmatched junction bases: 5. The CDR3 is made up of 16 amino acids. Germline lookup yields CDR1 MDHEN and CDR2 SYDVKM. Written as DNA, the CDR3 is TGTGCCAGCAGTCCCCCGGGACAGGGGAACACCGGGGAGCTGTTTTTT. The encoded protein is CASSPPGQGNTGELFF.